This note documents a single T cell receptor beta chain sequence. Assay used: immunoSEQ multiplex PCR; TCRdb lists only in-frame clones, some missing. The sample records nearly 350,000 clones, 91% being singletons. This CDR3 comprises 12 residues. Looked up from germline, CDR1 is MDHEN and CDR2 is SYDVKM. The data are from a study of blood T cell repertoires in COVID-19. Material for sequencing was peripheral blood. The chain employs TRBV28 and TRBJ2-1; D is ambiguous. The sequence came from a woman younger than 35 who had recovered from COVID-19. CDR3 sequence: CGANGSYNEQFF. The CDR3 DNA reads as TGTGGGGCCAACGGATCCTACAATGAGCAGTTCTTC.